This TCR beta chain was identified in a study of identical twins' blood T cells. The study's findings and limits: Mainly, cloneset size products determined shared clonotypes, twins included. Twins shared more top CDR3 clonotypes than unrelated donors did. Environmental influences on twin similarity could not be excluded.

Methods used by the authors: Clonotypes per individual ranged from about 95,000 to nearly 500,000. Each CDR3 protein gets one entry after TCRdb re-called the 5' RACE reads with MiXCR. V and J calls and clone size were set by TCRdb, not the authors. The sample has roughly 380,000 distinct CDR3 sequences, about 28% seen once. This clonotype was observed a handful of times. Its antigen is undetermined. From germline, CDR1 is MNHEY and CDR2 SVGEGT. This CDR3 is built from 15 residues. V lost 1 base to trimming and J lost 4 bases, with 13 bases between them. The source is a woman between 18 and 50 years old in good health. Sequencing was done on a sample of PBMCs. The gene calls are TRBV6-2 or TRBV6-3 and TRBJ1-2; D ambiguous. As DNA, the CDR3 is TGTGCCAGCAGTTACTTGACCGGGATGGGCTATGGCTACACCTTC. This sequence encodes CASSYLTGMGYGYTF.